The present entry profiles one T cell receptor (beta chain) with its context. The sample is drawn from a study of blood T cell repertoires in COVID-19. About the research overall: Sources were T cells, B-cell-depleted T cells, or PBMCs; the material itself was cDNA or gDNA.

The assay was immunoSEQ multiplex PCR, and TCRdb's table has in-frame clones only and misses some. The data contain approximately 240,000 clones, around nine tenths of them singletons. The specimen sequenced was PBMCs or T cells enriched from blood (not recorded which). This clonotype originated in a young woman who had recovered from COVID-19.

In DNA form, the CDR3 reads TGTGCCAGCAGTGAAGTCGAGTCTGCAACTAATGAAAAACTGTTTTTT. This gives the protein CASSEVESATNEKLFF. J is TRBJ1-4 and V is TRBV25-1; D not resolved. The CDR3 loop spans 16 amino acids. Germline V gene sequence: CDR1 MGHDK, CDR2 SYGVNS. Trimming stripped 2 bases from V and 0 bases from J, with 10 bases between. The entire variable domain, with the rest obtained from reference TRBV25-1 and TRBJ1-4, is as follows: EADIYQTPRYLVIGTGKKITLECSQTMGHDKMYWYQQDPGMELHLIHYSYGVNSTEKGDLSSESTVSRIRTEHFPLTLESARPSHTSQYLCASSEVESATNEKLFFGSGTQLSVL.